A selection of T cell receptor beta chains follows, all from one sample in a study of metastatic and nonmetastatic thyroid tumors. TCRdb called clones again from the PCR reads with MiXCR. The sample records over 65,000 clones, roughly an eighth being singletons. Sequencing used tumor tissue. The receptors were gathered from a female donor with papillary thyroid cancer or a benign thyroid nodule (not recorded which). Some clones in this sample may be carry-over from other donors' samples. The CDR3 runs from the conserved cysteine through the conserved F or W. Each record gives: CDR3 DNA, CDR3 protein, clone size, V gene, J gene, D gene. A D gene is named only where the DNA matches it firmly. Rows give clone size only sometimes, using once, few, many, or a class for an expanded clone.

DNA: TGCAGTGCTTACGCGAGCTCCTACGAGCAGTACTTC
CDR3: CSAYASSYEQYF
size: NA
V: TRBV20-1
J: TRBJ2-7
D: NA

DNA: TGTGCCTGGAGTTCTGGGGATGTAGGGGAAAAACTGTTTTTT
CDR3: CAWSSGDVGEKLFF
size: many
V: TRBV30
J: TRBJ1-4
D: NA

DNA: TGTGCCAGCAGTACCAGGACTAGCGGCCCCTACGAGCAGTACTTC
CDR3: CASSTRTSGPYEQYF
size: many
V: TRBV6-2/TRBV6-3
J: TRBJ2-7
D: TRBD2

DNA: TGTGCCAGCAGTTGGGAGGGGTGTCCCTTCCACGAGCAGTACTTC
CDR3: CASSWEGCPFHEQYF
size: many
V: TRBV27
J: TRBJ2-7
D: TRBD2

DNA: TGTGCCAGCAGCCTCTTAGCGGGGACCTACAATGAGCAGTTCTTC
CDR3: CASSLLAGTYNEQFF
size: many
V: TRBV12-3/TRBV12-4
J: TRBJ2-1
D: TRBD2

DNA: TGCGCCAGCAGTCCTTGGACAGGACAAGATCACTATGGCTACACCTTC
CDR3: CASSPWTGQDHYGYTF
size: many
V: TRBV10-2
J: TRBJ1-2
D: TRBD1

DNA: TGTGCCAGCAGTGGCGTTAGACAGGAATCACCCCTCCACTTT
CDR3: CASSGVRQESPLHF
size: many
V: TRBV6-1
J: TRBJ1-6
D: NA

DNA: TGTGCCAGCAGCAATGGACAGGGCAATCAGCCCCAGCATTTT
CDR3: CASSNGQGNQPQHF
size: many
V: TRBV5-6
J: TRBJ1-5
D: TRBD1

DNA: TGTGCCAGCAGCCAAGATCTTATGGGGTCCGAGCAGTACTTC
CDR3: CASSQDLMGSEQYF
size: many
V: TRBV4-2
J: TRBJ2-7
D: NA

DNA: TGTGCCAGCAGCTTGGCTATAACGGACAATGAGCAGTTCTTC
CDR3: CASSLAITDNEQFF
size: many
V: TRBV5-5
J: TRBJ2-1
D: NA

DNA: TGTGCCAGCAGCTTAACAGGACAGGCCTACGAGCAGTACTTC
CDR3: CASSLTGQAYEQYF
size: many
V: TRBV7-9
J: TRBJ2-7
D: TRBD1

DNA: TGTGCCAGCAGCGTAGTTGCGGGGTGGGGCGCAGATACGCAGTATTTT
CDR3: CASSVVAGWGADTQYF
size: many
V: TRBV9
J: TRBJ2-3
D: NA

DNA: TGTGCCAGCAGCCCTCGACCGACAGGGGCGGGCGGGGAGCTGTTTTTT
CDR3: CASSPRPTGAGGELFF
size: many
V: TRBV3-1
J: TRBJ2-2
D: TRBD1

DNA: TGTGCCTGGAGTGTGGGACAGGGACTTTATAATTCACCCCTCCACTTT
CDR3: CAWSVGQGLYNSPLHF
size: many
V: TRBV30
J: TRBJ1-6
D: TRBD1

DNA: TGTGCCAGCAGCCAGTATCCGGGAGCTTCTTCCTATGGCTACACCTTC
CDR3: CASSQYPGASSYGYTF
size: many
V: TRBV14
J: TRBJ1-2
D: NA

DNA: TGTGCCAGCAGTTACTCGTACACCGGGACAGGTGGGACTGAAGCTTTCTTT
CDR3: CASSYSYTGTGGTEAFF
size: many
V: TRBV6-6
J: TRBJ1-1
D: TRBD1

DNA: TGTGCCAGCAGTCCGGGACCAGCCCCAGCCGAGCAGTACTTC
CDR3: CASSPGPAPAEQYF
size: many
V: TRBV2
J: TRBJ2-7
D: NA

DNA: TGTGCCACCAGTGATCCTCGGGGGAGCTACGAGCAGTACTTC
CDR3: CATSDPRGSYEQYF
size: few
V: TRBV24-1
J: TRBJ2-7
D: NA

DNA: TGCGCCAGCAGTCCAGGGAAACAGTTTAGATACCAAGAGACCCAGTACTTC
CDR3: CASSPGKQFRYQETQYF
size: many
V: TRBV5-1
J: TRBJ2-5
D: NA

DNA: TGTGCCAGTAGTATTAGCGGGAGTGTTAATGAGCAGTTCTTC
CDR3: CASSISGSVNEQFF
size: many
V: TRBV19
J: TRBJ2-1
D: TRBD2

DNA: TGCAGTGCTAGCGTGAGGCGAAGAGACAGCCAGTACTTC
CDR3: CSASVRRRDSQYF
size: many
V: TRBV20-1
J: TRBJ2-5
D: NA

DNA: TGTGCCAGCAGCGTAGAGGGGGACCGAGAGACCCAGTACTTC
CDR3: CASSVEGDRETQYF
size: many
V: TRBV9
J: TRBJ2-5
D: NA

DNA: TGTGCCAGCAGTTACTCGACCGGGAGGTGGACAGATACGCAGTATTTT
CDR3: CASSYSTGRWTDTQYF
size: many
V: TRBV6-2/TRBV6-3
J: TRBJ2-3
D: TRBD2

DNA: TGTGCCAGCAGCCCCGGGACTCCCTACACCGGGGAGCTGTTTTTT
CDR3: CASSPGTPYTGELFF
size: many
V: TRBV14
J: TRBJ2-2
D: NA

DNA: TGTGCCACCAGTGACACAAGGACTAGCGGGATAACGAATGAGCAGTTCTTC
CDR3: CATSDTRTSGITNEQFF
size: medium-sized
V: TRBV24-1
J: TRBJ2-1
D: TRBD2

DNA: TGTGCCAGCAGCCCCGGGCATGGGAATTCACCCCTCCACTTT
CDR3: CASSPGHGNSPLHF
size: many
V: TRBV3-1
J: TRBJ1-6
D: NA